This T cell receptor beta chain was sequenced for a study of T cells in localized non-small cell lung cancer. A word on this clone: Its antigen remains unidentified.

Germline assignment: CDR1 MGHDK and CDR2 SYGVNS. Trimming at V came to 3 bases and at J to 7 bases, leaving 4 bases not matched to a gene. This CDR3 has 15 residues. Generated by immunoSEQ multiplex PCR, the TCRdb table keeps only in-frame clones and is missing some. Counted here are 5,500 or so clones, approximately 60% occurring once; the ten biggest clones make up 3.8%. Study-wide findings and caveats: Higher blood T cell density went with longer overall survival. Sequencing involved a lone tumor region, leaving heterogeneity possible. Maximal T cell clonality occurred in uninvolved adjacent lung, with tumor ranking below it. There were a median roughly 59 of the top 100 tumor clones appearing in adjacent lung.

The clonotype was recovered from an older male donor with stage I squamous cell lung carcinoma. The material was lymph node tissue, obtained before any cancer treatment. V and J are TRBV25-1 and TRBJ2-1; the match to TRBD2 covers 12 bases. The CDR3 is CASSETSGSGNEQFF. The CDR3 DNA reads as TGTGCCAGCAGTGAGACTAGCGGGAGTGGTAATGAGCAGTTCTTC.